Reported below is one T cell receptor (beta chain). Participant ages covered roughly 18 to 89 years across about two dozen US areas. For recovered donors of Cohort 3, there were two negative PCRs, clearance, or symptom resolution. Germline CDR1 is SGHVS and CDR2 is FNYEAQ. Trimming removed 5 bases from V and 5 bases from J; junction bases left unmatched: 13. The CDR3 contains 17 residues. Generated by immunoSEQ multiplex PCR, the TCRdb table keeps only in-frame clones and is missing some. The table records 270,000 or so clones, about 80% of them present only once. These data belong to a study of blood T cell repertoires in COVID-19.

The receptor's source is a man between 50 and 59 years old who had recovered from COVID-19. The sample taken for sequencing was PBMCs or T cells enriched from blood (not recorded which). The rearrangement joins TRBV7-6 to TRBJ1-5; 9 positions agree with TRBD1. For the CDR3, the DNA is TGTGCCAGCAGCCCAAGTCTACAGGGGGCAGCGCATCAGCCCCAGCATTTT. Amino acid sequence: CASSPSLQGAAHQPQHF. The full variable domain, completed using reference TRBV7-6 and TRBJ1-5, is GAGVSQSPRYKVTKRGQDVALRCDPISGHVSLYWYRQALGQGPEFLTYFNYEAQQDKSGLPNDRFSAERPEGSISTLTIQRTEQRDSAMYRCASSPSLQGAAHQPQHFGDGTRLSIL.